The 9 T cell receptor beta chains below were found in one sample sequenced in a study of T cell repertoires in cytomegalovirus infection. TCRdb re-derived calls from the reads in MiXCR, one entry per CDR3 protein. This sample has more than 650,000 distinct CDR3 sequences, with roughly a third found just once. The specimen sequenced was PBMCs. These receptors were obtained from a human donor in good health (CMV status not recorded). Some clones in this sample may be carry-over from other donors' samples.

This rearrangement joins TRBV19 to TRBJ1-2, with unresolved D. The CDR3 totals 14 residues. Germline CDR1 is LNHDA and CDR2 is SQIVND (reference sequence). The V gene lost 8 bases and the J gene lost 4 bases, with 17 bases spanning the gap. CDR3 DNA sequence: TGTGCCAGTGGAAGCTCGGTCTCTGGCTATGGCTACACCTTC. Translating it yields CASGSSVSGYGYTF. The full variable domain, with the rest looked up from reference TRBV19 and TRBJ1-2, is DGGITQSPKYLFRKEGQNVTLSCEQNLNHDAMYWYRQDPGQGLRLIYYSQIVNDFQKGDIAEGYSVSREKKESFPLTVTSAQKNPTAFYLCASGSSVSGYGYTFGSGTRLTVV.

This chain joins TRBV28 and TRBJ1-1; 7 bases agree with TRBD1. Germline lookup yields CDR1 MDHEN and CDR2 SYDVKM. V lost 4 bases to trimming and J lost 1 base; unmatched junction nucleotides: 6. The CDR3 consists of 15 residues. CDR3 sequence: CASSSPGGPNTEAFF. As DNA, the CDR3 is TGTGCCAGCAGTTCCCCAGGGGGACCGAACACTGAAGCTTTCTTT.

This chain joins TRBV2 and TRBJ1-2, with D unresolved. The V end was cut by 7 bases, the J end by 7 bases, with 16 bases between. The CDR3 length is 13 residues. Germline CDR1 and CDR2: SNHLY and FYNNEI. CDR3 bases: TGTGCCAGCAACCTTGAAGTGGGGTTTGGCTACACCTTC. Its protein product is CASNLEVGFGYTF.

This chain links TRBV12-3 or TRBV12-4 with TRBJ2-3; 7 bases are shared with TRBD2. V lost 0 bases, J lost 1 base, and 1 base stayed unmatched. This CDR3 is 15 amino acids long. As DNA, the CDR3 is TGTGCCAGCAGTTTAGCAGCGGGACGCACAGATACGCAGTATTTT. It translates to CASSLAAGRTDTQYF.

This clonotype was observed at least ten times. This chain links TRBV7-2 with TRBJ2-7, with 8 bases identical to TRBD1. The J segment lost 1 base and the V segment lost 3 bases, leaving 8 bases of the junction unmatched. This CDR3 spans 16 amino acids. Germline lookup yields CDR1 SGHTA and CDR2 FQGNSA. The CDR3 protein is CASSFPRGQPSYEQYF. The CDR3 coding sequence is TGTGCCAGCAGCTTCCCCAGGGGGCAACCTTCCTACGAGCAGTACTTC.

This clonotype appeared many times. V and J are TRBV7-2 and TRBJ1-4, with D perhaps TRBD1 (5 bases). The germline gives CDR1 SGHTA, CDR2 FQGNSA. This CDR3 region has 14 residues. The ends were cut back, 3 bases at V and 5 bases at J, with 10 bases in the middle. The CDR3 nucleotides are TGTGCCAGCAGCTTCAGGGACGGGAATGAAAAACTGTTTTTT. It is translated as CASSFRDGNEKLFF.

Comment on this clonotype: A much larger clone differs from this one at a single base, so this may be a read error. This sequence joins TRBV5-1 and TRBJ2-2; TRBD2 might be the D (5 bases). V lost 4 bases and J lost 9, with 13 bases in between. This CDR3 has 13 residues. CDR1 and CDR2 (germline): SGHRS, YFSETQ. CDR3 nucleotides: TGCGCCAGCAGCCCTCGGGCGGGCTGGGAGCTGTTTTTT. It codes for CASSPRAGWELFF.

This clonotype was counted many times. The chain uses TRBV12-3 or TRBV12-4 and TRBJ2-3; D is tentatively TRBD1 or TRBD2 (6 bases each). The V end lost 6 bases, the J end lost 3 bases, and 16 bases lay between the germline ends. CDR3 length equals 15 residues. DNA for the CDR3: TGTGCCAGCAGCCTGGGGGGCAGAGCGACAGATACGCAGTATTTT. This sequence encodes CASSLGGRATDTQYF.

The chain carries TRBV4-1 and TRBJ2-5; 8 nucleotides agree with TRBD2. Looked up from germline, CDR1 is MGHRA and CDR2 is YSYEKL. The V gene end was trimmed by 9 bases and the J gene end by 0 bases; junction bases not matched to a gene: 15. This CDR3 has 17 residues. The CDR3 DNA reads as TGCGCCAGTTCCAGGGGAAGCGGGGGATCGTACCAAGAGACCCAGTACTTC. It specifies CASSRGSGGSYQETQYF.